This T cell receptor (beta chain) comes out of a study of graft-versus-host responses after intestinal transplantation. Graft tissue processing released intraepithelial and lamina propria lymphocytes. The table lists this clone with a few counts. The assay was immunoSEQ multiplex PCR, and TCRdb's table has in-frame clones only and misses some. This sample has thousands of clones, with approximately 74% found just once. The sequence was obtained from a human patient who received an intestinal transplant, so some T cells may come from the graft donor. The sample here was ileum tissue, taken roughly 5 and 7 days after intestinal transplantation.

The CDR3 spells CASSEWTGGGYTF. CDR3 bases: TGTGCCAGCAGTGAATGGACAGGGGGCGGCTACACCTTC. The chain carries TRBV25-1 and TRBJ1-2, with TRBD1 matching over 11 bases. The CDR3 covers 13 residues. Per germline, CDR1 MGHDK and CDR2 SYGVNS. Trimming removed 1 base from V and 8 bases from J; junction bases left unmatched: 0.